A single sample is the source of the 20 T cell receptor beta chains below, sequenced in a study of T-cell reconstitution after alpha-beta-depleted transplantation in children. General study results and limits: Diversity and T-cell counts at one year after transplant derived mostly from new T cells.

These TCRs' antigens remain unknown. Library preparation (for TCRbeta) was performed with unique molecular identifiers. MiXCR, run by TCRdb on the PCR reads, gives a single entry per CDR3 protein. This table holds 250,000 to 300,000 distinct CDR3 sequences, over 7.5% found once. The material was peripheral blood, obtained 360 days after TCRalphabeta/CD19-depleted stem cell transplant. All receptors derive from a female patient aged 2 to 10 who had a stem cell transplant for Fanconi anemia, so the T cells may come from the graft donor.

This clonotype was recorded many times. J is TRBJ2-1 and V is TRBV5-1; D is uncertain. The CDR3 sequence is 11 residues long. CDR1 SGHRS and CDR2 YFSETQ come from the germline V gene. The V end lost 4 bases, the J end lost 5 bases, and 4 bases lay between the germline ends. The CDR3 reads CASSGHNEQFF. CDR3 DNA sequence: TGCGCCAGCAGCGGACACAATGAGCAGTTCTTC.

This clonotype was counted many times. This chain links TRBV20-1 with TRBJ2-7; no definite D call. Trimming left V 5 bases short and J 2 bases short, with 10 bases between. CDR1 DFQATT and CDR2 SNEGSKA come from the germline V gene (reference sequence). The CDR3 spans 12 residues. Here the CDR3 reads CSASDGTYEQYF. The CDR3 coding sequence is TGCAGTGCTTCGGACGGAACCTACGAGCAGTACTTC.

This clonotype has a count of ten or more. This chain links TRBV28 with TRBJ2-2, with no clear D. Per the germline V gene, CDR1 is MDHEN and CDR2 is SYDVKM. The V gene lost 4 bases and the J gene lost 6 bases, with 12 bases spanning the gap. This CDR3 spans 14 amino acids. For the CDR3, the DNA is TGTGCCAGCAGTTCCGCTTATAAGGCCGGGGAGCTGTTTTTT. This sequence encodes CASSSAYKAGELFF.

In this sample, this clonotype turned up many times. CDR3: CSAQGLAGVAYNEQFF. The CDR3 bases are TGCAGTGCTCAAGGACTAGCGGGGGTGGCCTACAATGAGCAGTTCTTC. The chain uses TRBV20-1 and TRBJ2-1, with TRBD2 matching 13 bases. The CDR3 has 16 amino acids. From germline, CDR1 is DFQATT and CDR2 SNEGSKA (reference sequence). Trimming cost V 5 bases and J 2 bases; bases outside gene matches: 6.

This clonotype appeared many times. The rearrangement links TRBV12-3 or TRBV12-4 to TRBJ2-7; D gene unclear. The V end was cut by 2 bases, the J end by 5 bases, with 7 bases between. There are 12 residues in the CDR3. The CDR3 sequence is CASSLIWNEQYF. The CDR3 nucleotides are TGTGCCAGCAGTTTAATTTGGAACGAGCAGTACTTC.

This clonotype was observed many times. The DNA for the CDR3 is TGTGCCACCAGTGATTGGAGGAGGGGGAGGACAGATACGCAGTATTTT. Protein sequence: CATSDWRRGRTDTQYF. The chain employs TRBV24-1 and TRBJ2-3, with D perhaps assigned TRBD1 or TRBD2 (6 bases each). Germline assignment: CDR1 KGHDR and CDR2 SFDVKD. This CDR3 is 16 amino acids long. V dropped 2 bases and J dropped 3 bases, with 14 bases sitting between them.

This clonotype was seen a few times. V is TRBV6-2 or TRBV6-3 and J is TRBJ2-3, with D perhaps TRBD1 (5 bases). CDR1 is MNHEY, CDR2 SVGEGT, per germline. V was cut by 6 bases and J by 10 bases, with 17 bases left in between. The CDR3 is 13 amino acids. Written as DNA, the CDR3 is TGTGCCAGCAGATCCGGGTCCTTCAGGGCGCAGTATTTT. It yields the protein CASRSGSFRAQYF.

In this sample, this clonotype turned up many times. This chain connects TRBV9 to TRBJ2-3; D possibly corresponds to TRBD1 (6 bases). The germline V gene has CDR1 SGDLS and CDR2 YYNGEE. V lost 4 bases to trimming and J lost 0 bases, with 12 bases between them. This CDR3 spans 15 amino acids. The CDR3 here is CASSPGQPSTDTQYF. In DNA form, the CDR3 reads TGTGCCAGCAGCCCCGGACAGCCGAGCACAGATACGCAGTATTTT.

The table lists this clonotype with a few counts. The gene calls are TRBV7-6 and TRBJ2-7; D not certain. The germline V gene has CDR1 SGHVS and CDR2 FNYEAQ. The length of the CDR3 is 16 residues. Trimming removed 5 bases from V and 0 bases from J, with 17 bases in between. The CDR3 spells CASSQLTGLSSYEQYF. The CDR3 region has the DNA TGTGCCAGCAGCCAGTTGACCGGGCTAAGCTCCTACGAGCAGTACTTC.

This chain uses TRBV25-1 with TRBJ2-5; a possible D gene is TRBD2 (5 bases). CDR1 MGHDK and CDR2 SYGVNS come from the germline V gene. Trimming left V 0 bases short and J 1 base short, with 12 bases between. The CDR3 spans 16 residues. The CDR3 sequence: CASSEYKAGLQETQYF. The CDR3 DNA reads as TGTGCCAGCAGTGAATATAAGGCAGGACTCCAAGAGACCCAGTACTTC.

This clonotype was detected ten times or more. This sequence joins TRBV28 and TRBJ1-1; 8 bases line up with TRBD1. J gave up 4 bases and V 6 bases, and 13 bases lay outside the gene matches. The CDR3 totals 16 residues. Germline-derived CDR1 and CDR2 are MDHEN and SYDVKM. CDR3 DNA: TGTGCCAGCAGCAATCAGCACGGACAGGGACCCACTGAAGCTTTCTTT. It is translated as CASSNQHGQGPTEAFF. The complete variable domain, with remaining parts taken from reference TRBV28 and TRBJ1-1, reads DVKVTQSSRYLVKRTGEKVFLECVQDMDHENMFWYRQDPGLGLRLIYFSYDVKMKEKGDIPEGYSVSREKKERFSLILESASTNQTSMYLCASSNQHGQGPTEAFFGQGTRLTVV.

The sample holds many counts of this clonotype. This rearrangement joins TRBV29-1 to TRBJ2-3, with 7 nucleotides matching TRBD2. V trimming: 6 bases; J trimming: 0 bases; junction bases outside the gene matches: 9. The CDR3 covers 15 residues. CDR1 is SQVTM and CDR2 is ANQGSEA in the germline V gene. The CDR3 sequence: CSVKLSGYSTDTQYF. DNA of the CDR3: TGCAGCGTCAAACTTAGCGGGTACAGCACAGATACGCAGTATTTT.

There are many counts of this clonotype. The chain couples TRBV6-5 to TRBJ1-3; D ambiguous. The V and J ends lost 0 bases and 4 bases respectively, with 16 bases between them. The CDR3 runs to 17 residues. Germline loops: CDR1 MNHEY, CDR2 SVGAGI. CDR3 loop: CASSYSVVGSQGNTIYF. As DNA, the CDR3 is TGTGCCAGCAGTTACTCAGTTGTAGGCAGCCAAGGAAACACCATATATTTT.

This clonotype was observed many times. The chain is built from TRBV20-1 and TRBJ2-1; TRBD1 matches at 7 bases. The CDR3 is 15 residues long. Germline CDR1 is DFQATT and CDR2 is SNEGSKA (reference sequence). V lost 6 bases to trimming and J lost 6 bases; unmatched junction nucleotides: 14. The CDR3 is CSALRQGQVINEQFF. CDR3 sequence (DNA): TGCAGTGCCCTAAGACAGGGCCAGGTAATCAATGAGCAGTTCTTC.

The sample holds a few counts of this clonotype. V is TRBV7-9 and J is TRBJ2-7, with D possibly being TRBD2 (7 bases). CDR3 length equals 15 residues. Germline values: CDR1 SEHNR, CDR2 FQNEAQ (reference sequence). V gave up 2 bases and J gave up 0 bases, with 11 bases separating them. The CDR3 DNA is TGTGCCAGCAGCTTAAAGGGGGGGAGCTCCTACGAGCAGTACGTC. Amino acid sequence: CASSLKGGSSYEQYV.

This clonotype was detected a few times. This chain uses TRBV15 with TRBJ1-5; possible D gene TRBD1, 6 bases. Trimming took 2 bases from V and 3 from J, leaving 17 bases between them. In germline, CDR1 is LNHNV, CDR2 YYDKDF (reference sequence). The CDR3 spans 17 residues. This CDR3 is CATSRHPGAATNQPQHF. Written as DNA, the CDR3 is TGTGCCACCAGCAGACATCCAGGGGCGGCGACCAATCAGCCCCAGCATTTT.

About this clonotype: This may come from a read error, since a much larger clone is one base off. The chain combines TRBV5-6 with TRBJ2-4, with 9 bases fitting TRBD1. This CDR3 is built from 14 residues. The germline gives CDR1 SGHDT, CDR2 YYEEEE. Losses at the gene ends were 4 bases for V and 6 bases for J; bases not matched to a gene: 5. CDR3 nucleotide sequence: TGTGCCAGCAGCCCGGGGACAGGGCTAAACATTCAGTACTTC. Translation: CASSPGTGLNIQYF.

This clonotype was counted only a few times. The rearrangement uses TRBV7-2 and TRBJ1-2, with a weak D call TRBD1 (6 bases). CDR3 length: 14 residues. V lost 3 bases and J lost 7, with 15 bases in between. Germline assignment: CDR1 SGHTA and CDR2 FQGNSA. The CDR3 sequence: CASSFGTGPSGYTF. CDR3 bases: TGTGCCAGCAGCTTCGGAACAGGGCCCAGTGGCTACACCTTC. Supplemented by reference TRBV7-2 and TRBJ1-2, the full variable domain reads GAGVSQSPSNKVTEKGKDVELRCDPISGHTALYWYRQSLGQGLEFLIYFQGNSAPDKSGLPSDRFSAERTGGSVSTLTIQRTQQEDSAVYLCASSFGTGPSGYTFGSGTRLTVV.

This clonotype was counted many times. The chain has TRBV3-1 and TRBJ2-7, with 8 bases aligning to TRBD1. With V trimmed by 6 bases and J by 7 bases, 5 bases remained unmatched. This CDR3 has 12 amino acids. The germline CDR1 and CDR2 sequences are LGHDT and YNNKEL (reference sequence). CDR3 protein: CASSQGAREQYV. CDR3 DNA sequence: TGTGCCAGCAGTCAGGGGGCGCGGGAGCAGTACGTC.

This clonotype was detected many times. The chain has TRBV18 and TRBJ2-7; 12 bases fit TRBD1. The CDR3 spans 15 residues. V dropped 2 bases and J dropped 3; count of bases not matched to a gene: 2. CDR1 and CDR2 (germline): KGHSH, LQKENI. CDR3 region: CASSPGTGGNYEQYF. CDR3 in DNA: TGTGCCAGCTCACCAGGGACAGGGGGCAACTACGAGCAGTACTTC.